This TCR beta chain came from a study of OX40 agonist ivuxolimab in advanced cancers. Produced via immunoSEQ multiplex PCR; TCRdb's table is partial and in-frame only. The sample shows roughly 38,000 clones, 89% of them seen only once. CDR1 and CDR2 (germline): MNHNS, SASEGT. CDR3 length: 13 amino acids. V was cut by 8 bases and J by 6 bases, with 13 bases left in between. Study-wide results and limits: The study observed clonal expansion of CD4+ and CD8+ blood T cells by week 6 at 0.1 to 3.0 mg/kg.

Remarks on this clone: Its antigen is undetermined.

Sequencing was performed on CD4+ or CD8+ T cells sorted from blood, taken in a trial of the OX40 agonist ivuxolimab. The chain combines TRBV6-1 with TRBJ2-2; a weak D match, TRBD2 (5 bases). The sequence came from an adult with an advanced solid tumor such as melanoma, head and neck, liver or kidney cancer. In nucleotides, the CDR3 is TGTGCCAGCTGTCCACCCGGGGCCGGGGAGCTGTTTTTT. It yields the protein CASCPPGAGELFF.